This is a list of T cell receptor beta chains from one sample in a study of cytomegalovirus exposure and HLA in healthy donors. This table comes from immunoSEQ multiplex PCR, and its TCRdb copy is limited to in-frame clones, with some not included. The sample shows some 110,000 clones, 65% to 85% of them seen only once. The sample was PBMCs. Source of these receptors: a male donor in good health and CMV-seronegative. The CDR3 runs from the conserved cysteine through the conserved F or W. A D gene is named only where the DNA matches it firmly. The listing skips clone size in some rows; elsewhere it reads once, few, many or a size class.

d_gene: .; v_gene: TRBV18; j_gene: TRBJ1-2; abundance: .; CDR3nt: TGTGCCAGCTCACCACCGGGCCAGTTTAACTATGGCTACACCTTC; CDR3aa: CASSPPGQFNYGYTF
d_gene: .; v_gene: TRBV18; j_gene: TRBJ2-5; abundance: .; CDR3nt: TGTGCCAGCTCACCACGGGTCCGCGGATCCCAAGAGACCCAGTACTTC; CDR3aa: CASSPRVRGSQETQYF
d_gene: TRBD2; v_gene: TRBV7-9; j_gene: TRBJ2-1; abundance: .; CDR3nt: TGTTCCAGCAGCTTAAATGGCCTCGGGACTAGCGTTTACAATGAGCAGTTCTTC; CDR3aa: CSSSLNGLGTSVYNEQFF
d_gene: TRBD2; v_gene: TRBV29-1; j_gene: TRBJ2-1; abundance: few; CDR3nt: TGCAGCGTTGATCCGGGACTAGCGGGACAAAATGAGCAGTTCTTC; CDR3aa: CSVDPGLAGQNEQFF
d_gene: TRBD1; v_gene: TRBV6-6; j_gene: TRBJ2-1; abundance: .; CDR3nt: TGTGCCAGCATGGGGACAGGGTCAGGGCAGTTCTTC; CDR3aa: CASMGTGSGQFF
d_gene: TRBD2; v_gene: TRBV19; j_gene: TRBJ2-1; abundance: .; CDR3nt: TGTGCCAGTAGTTCCGGACTAGCGGGAACATACAATGAGCAGTTCTTC; CDR3aa: CASSSGLAGTYNEQFF
d_gene: .; v_gene: TRBV11-3; j_gene: TRBJ1-2; abundance: .; CDR3nt: TGTGCCAGCAGCTTCTCCCAAAGGAGTTATGGCTACACCTTC; CDR3aa: CASSFSQRSYGYTF
d_gene: .; v_gene: TRBV9; j_gene: TRBJ1-1; abundance: .; CDR3nt: TGTGCCAGCAGCGTAGGGACAGACACTGAAGCTTTCTTT; CDR3aa: CASSVGTDTEAFF
d_gene: TRBD1; v_gene: TRBV19; j_gene: TRBJ1-1; abundance: .; CDR3nt: TGTGCCAGTAGCGGACGACAGGGGATGGAAACTGAAGCTTTCTTT; CDR3aa: CASSGRQGMETEAFF
d_gene: TRBD1; v_gene: TRBV5-6; j_gene: TRBJ2-7; abundance: .; CDR3nt: TGTGCCAGCAGCTTACCGGGACAGGGGGCGCGGGACGAGCAGTACTTC; CDR3aa: CASSLPGQGARDEQYF
d_gene: TRBD2; v_gene: TRBV4-1; j_gene: TRBJ2-7; abundance: .; CDR3nt: TGCGCCAGCAGCATGGGGGGGACTAGCGTCCCGACCTACGAGCAGTACTTC; CDR3aa: CASSMGGTSVPTYEQYF
d_gene: .; v_gene: TRBV5-3; j_gene: TRBJ2-7; abundance: .; CDR3nt: TGTGCCAGAAGCTTGGGGGAGTGCAGGTTCTACGAGCAGTACTTC; CDR3aa: CARSLGECRFYEQYF
d_gene: TRBD1; v_gene: TRBV10-1; j_gene: TRBJ1-1; abundance: .; CDR3nt: TGCGCCAGCAGGGGGACAGGGGGGATGAACACTGAAGCTTTCTTT; CDR3aa: CASRGTGGMNTEAFF
d_gene: .; v_gene: TRBV5-1; j_gene: TRBJ1-1; abundance: .; CDR3nt: TGCGCCAGCAGCTTAATGACAGGCGATACTGAAGCTTTCTTT; CDR3aa: CASSLMTGDTEAFF
d_gene: TRBD1; v_gene: TRBV6-1; j_gene: TRBJ1-5; abundance: .; CDR3nt: TGTGCCAGCAGTAGACAGACAGGGTTACATTTT; CDR3aa: CASSRQTGLHF
d_gene: .; v_gene: TRBV7-6; j_gene: TRBJ1-1; abundance: once; CDR3nt: TGTGCCAGCAGCGGAGTTGCCTCGGGAGCTTTCTTT; CDR3aa: CASSGVASGAFF